The sequence of this T cell receptor (beta chain) was determined in a study of beta chain features in type 1 diabetes. Broader study findings: Shortening that was moderate but significant affected the TCRB CDR3s of Type 1 diabetes patients in all four CD4+ subsets.

In regard to this clone: Its antigen remains unidentified.

Germline V CDR1 and CDR2: SGHTS, YDEGEE. Trimming removed 5 bases from V and 4 bases from J; junction bases left unmatched: 7. The length of the CDR3 is 14 residues. The sequenced template was cDNA made from the entire isolated RNA. The table came from immunoSEQ multiplex PCR; TCRdb's copy has only in-frame clones and leaves some out. In the table there are 430,000 or so clones, about an eighth of which are singletons. This clonotype was obtained from a woman aged 18-29 years in good health. The gene calls are TRBV5-8 and TRBJ2-5; 8 positions agree with TRBD1. The sequencing sample was made of naive CD4+ T cells from blood. The CDR3 protein is CASRWTGRGETQYF. In DNA, the CDR3 is TGTGCCAGCAGATGGACAGGGCGGGGAGAGACCCAGTACTTC.